This T cell receptor (beta chain) appears in the sequencing data of a study of technical replicates of blood from a handful of donors. This CDR3 is built from 14 residues. Germline V gene data show CDR1 as SGHNT and CDR2 as YYREEE (reference sequence). With V trimmed by 8 bases and J by 7 bases, 11 bases remained unmatched. Repertoires were generated with immunoSEQ multiplex PCR, while TCRdb's copy carries only in-frame clones and drops some. Among around 70,000 clones listed, approximately 95% were seen once. The chain recombines TRBV5-4 with TRBJ2-7; 11 bases align to TRBD2. The sample was T cells isolated from PBMCs. The TCR originated in a human donor in good health. CDR3 nucleotides: TGTGCCAGGGCGGGACTAGCGGACCCTCGGGAGCAGTACTTC. Translated: CARAGLADPREQYF.